The 8 T cell receptor beta chains below all came from one sample that was sequenced in a study of cytomegalovirus exposure and HLA in healthy donors. The PCR was carried out with 60 Vbeta primers and 13 Jbeta primers. TCRdb's table, derived via immunoSEQ multiplex PCR, lists solely in-frame clones and lacks some. This table holds some 120,000 clones, over 60% found once. Input material: PBMCs. Receptor source: a man aged 18 to 29 in good health and CMV-seronegative.

The gene calls are TRBV7-3 and TRBJ1-1, with D uncertain. This CDR3 region has 14 residues. Germline loops: CDR1 SGHTA, CDR2 FQGTGA. With 5 bases removed from V and 0 bases from J, the gap between germline ends came to 10 bases. The CDR3 sequence is CASSTTNLNTEAFF. CDR3 bases: TGTGCCAGCAGCACAACAAACCTGAACACTGAAGCTTTCTTT.

The V gene is TRBV18, the J gene TRBJ1-1; TRBD1 is a possible D gene (5 bases). V dropped 8 bases and J dropped 0 bases, with 13 bases sitting between them. The germline CDR1 and CDR2 sequences are KGHSH and LQKENI. This CDR3 region has 14 residues. CDR3 in DNA: TGTGCCAGCGCCGTACAGGAGATGAACACTGAAGCTTTCTTT. Translating it yields CASAVQEMNTEAFF.

The chain's CDR3 is CASSEASWASGKETQYF. The CDR3 DNA follows: TGTGCCAGCAGTGAAGCCTCCTGGGCTAGCGGTAAAGAGACCCAGTACTTC. V gene TRBV6-1 combines with J gene TRBJ2-5; TRBD2 agrees at 7 bases. Germline V gene lookup returns CDR1 MNHNS and CDR2 SASEGT. With V trimmed by 0 bases and J by 3 bases, 10 bases remained unmatched. There are 17 residues in the CDR3.

Many counts were recorded for this clone. This chain joins TRBV21-1 and TRBJ1-4; the table names TRBD1, a call not compared with the DNA. TRBV21-1 counts as a pseudogene. The CDR3 totals 14 residues. Here the CDR3 reads CASSNRQERTKLFF. In DNA, the CDR3 is TGTGCCAGCAGCAATAGACAGGAACGAACTAAACTGTTTTTT.

This chain connects TRBV30 to TRBJ1-5; D may be TRBD1 (5 bases). Trimming shortened V by 1 base and J by 7 bases, and 11 bases separated the two germline ends. This CDR3 is built from 13 residues. CDR1 is GTSNPN, CDR2 SVGIG, per germline (reference sequence). The DNA for the CDR3 is TGTGCCTGGAGTGCCGGGCGGGACCAGCCCCAGCATTTT. As protein: CAWSAGRDQPQHF.

The rearrangement joins TRBV16 to TRBJ1-5; 8 bases are shared with TRBD1. CDR3 length: 14 amino acids. The J segment lost 4 bases and the V segment lost 4 bases, leaving 3 bases of the junction unmatched. The germline V gene encodes CDR1 KGHSY and CDR2 FQNENV. CDR3 in DNA: TGTGCCAGCAGCCCGCGACAGGGGAATCAGCCCCAGCATTTT. Amino acids: CASSPRQGNQPQHF.

This sequence joins TRBV6-5 and TRBJ2-7; a weak D match, TRBD1 (5 bases). The ends were cut back, 0 bases at V and 4 bases at J, with 13 bases in the middle. Per the germline V gene, CDR1 is MNHEY and CDR2 is SVGAGI. The length of the CDR3 is 15 residues. CDR3 loop: CASSYSKASGYEQYF. Written as DNA, the CDR3 is TGTGCCAGCAGTTACTCGAAAGCTTCAGGGTACGAGCAGTACTTC.

This clone has at least ten counts. This CDR3 is also generated by other DNA sequences in the sample. This chain uses TRBV5-6 with TRBJ2-7; no clear D gene. This CDR3 has 14 residues. Germline V lookup: CDR1 SGHDT, CDR2 YYEEEE. Between the trimmed V and J ends, which lost 0 bases and 4 bases, there was a span of 11 bases. This chain's CDR3 is CASSLAPTSYEQYF. The CDR3 bases are TGTGCCAGCAGCTTGGCCCCGACATCTTACGAGCAGTACTTC.